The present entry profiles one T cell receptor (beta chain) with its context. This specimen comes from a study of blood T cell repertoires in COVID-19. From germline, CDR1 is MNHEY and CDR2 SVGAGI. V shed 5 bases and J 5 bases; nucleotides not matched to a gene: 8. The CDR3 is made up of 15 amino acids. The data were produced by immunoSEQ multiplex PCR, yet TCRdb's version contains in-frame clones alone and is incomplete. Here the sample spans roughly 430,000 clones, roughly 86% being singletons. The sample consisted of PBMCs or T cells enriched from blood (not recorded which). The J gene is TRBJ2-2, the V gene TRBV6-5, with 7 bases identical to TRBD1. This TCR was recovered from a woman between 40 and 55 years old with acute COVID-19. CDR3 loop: CASSQSRQGTGELFF. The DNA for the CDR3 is TGTGCCAGCAGTCAATCCAGACAGGGAACCGGGGAGCTGTTTTTT.